This TCR beta chain derives from a study of T cells in tumors after PD-1 blockade. Study as a whole: Treatment was either pembrolizumab 200 mg every 3 weeks or cemiplimab 350 mg every 2 weeks. Study-wide points: Blood contained about 40% of the tumor's TCR clonotypes.

Remarks on this clone: The antigen remains undetermined.

Sequenced by immunoSEQ multiplex PCR; TCRdb stores in-frame clones only, minus some. Of more than 40,000 clones in the sample, approximately 81% were seen once. There are 13 residues in the CDR3. After removal of 3 bases from V and 10 bases from J, the junction contained 8 bases not matched to a gene. The chain links TRBV12-3 or TRBV12-4 to TRBJ1-2, with 7 nucleotides matching TRBD1. The clonotype was recovered from a human donor with basal cell carcinoma. The sample consisted of PBMCs, taken before anti-PD-1 treatment. CDR3 DNA: TGTGCCAGCAGTTTCGAACAGGGGAGCGCCTACACCTTC. Protein sequence: CASSFEQGSAYTF.